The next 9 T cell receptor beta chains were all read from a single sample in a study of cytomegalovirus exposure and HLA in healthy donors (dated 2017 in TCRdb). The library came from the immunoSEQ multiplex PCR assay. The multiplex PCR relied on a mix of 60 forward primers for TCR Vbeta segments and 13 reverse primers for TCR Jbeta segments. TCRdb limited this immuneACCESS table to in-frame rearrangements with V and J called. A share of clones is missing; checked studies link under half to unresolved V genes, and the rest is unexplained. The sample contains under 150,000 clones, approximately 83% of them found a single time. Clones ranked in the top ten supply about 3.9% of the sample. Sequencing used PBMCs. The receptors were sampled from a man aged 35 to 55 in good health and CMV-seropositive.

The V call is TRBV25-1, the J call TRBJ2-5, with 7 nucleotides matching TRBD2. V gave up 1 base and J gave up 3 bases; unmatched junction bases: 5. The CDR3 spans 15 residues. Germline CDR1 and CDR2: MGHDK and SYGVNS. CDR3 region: CASSELGTTKETQYF. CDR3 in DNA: TGTGCCAGCAGTGAATTAGGGACTACAAAAGAGACCCAGTACTTC.

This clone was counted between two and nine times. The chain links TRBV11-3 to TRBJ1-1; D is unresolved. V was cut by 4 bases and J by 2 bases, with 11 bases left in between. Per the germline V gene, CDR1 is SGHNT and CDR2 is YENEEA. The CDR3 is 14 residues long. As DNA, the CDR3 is TGTGCCAGCAGCTCATCCTGGGCCAACACTGAAGCTTTCTTT. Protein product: CASSSSWANTEAFF.

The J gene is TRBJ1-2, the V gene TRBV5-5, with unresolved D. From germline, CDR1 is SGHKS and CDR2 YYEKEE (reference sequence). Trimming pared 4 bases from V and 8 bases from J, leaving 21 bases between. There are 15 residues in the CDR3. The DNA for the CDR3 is TGTGCCAGCAGCCGCCCCGGAGCGGGGTCGAGAGGCTACACCTTC. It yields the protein CASSRPGAGSRGYTF.

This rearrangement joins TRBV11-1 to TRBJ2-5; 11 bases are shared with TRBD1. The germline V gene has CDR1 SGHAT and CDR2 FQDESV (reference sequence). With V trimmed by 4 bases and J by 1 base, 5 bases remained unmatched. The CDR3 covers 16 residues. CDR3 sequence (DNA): TGTGCCAGCAGCTCAACCGGGACAGGGGGCCAAGAGACCCAGTACTTC. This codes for CASSSTGTGGQETQYF.

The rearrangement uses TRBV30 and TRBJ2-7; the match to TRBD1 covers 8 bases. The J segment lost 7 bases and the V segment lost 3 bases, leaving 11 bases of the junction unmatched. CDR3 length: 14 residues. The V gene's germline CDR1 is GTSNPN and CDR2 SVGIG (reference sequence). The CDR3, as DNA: TGTGCCTGGAGCCGACAGGGGAATCACTGGGAGCAGTACTTC. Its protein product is CAWSRQGNHWEQYF. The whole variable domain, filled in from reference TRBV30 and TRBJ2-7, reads SQTIHQWPATLVQPVGSPLSLECTVEGTSNPNLYWYRQAAGRGLQLLFYSVGIGQISSEVPQNLSASRPQDRQFILSSKKLLLSDSGFYLCAWSRQGNHWEQYFGPGTRLTVT.

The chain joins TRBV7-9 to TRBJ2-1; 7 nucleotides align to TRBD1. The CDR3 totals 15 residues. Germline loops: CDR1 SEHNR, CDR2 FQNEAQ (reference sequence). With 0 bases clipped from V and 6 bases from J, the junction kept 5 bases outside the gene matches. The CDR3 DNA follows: TGTGCCAGCAGCTTAGCCATGACAGGGATCAATGAGCAGTTCTTC. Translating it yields CASSLAMTGINEQFF.

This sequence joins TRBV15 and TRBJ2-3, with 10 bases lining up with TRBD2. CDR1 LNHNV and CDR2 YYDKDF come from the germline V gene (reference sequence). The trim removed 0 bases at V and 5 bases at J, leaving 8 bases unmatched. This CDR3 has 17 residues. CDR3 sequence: CATSRDAAGGLGDTQYF. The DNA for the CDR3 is TGTGCCACCAGCAGAGATGCAGCGGGGGGGCTTGGAGATACGCAGTATTTT.

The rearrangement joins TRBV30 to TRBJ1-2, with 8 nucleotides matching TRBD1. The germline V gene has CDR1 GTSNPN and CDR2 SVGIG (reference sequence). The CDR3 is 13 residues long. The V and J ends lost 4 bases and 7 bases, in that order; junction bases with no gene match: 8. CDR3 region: CAWNGQGLSGYTF. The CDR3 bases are TGTGCCTGGAACGGACAGGGTCTCTCTGGCTACACCTTC.

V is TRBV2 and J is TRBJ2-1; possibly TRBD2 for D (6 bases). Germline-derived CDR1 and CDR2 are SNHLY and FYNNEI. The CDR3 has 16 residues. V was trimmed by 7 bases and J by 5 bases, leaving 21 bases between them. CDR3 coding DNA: TGTGCCAGCAACTACCCCCGGGACTCCCCCCACAATGAGCAGTTCTTC. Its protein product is CASNYPRDSPHNEQFF.